Described below is a single T cell receptor (beta chain) sequence and its context. The data derive from a study of T cell changes during pregnancy in multiple sclerosis. Method: immunoSEQ multiplex PCR; TCRdb's copy keeps in-frame clones and lacks some. The sample gives fewer than 55,000 clones, 88% of which show up once; around 5.6% is in the top ten. Sequenced material: CD8+ T cells from peripheral blood mononuclear cells, taken after pregnancy. The source of this sequence is a female donor in good health, enrolled as a control in a pregnancy study.

This CDR3 reads CASSLIAENTEAFF. The CDR3 nucleotides read TGTGCCAGCAGCTTGATTGCAGAGAACACTGAAGCTTTCTTT. The chain employs TRBV7-9 and TRBJ1-1; no clear D gene. Germline V gene lookup returns CDR1 SEHNR and CDR2 FQNEAQ (reference sequence). V shed 3 bases and J shed 1 base, with 9 bases lying between them. The CDR3 has 14 residues.